The 11 T cell receptor beta chains below all came from one sample that was sequenced in a study of tissue T cells after allogeneic stem cell transplantation. TCRdb's copy holds only in-frame clones and misses some; the assay was immunoSEQ multiplex PCR. Among 10,000 to 15,000 clones, about two thirds were seen once, and the ten largest hold about an eighth. The sequencing here drew on tissue from the right colon, taken at autopsy. The source is a woman between 18 and 49 years old with breast cancer.

The chain's CDR3 is CASSPLAGGYNEQFF. CDR3 sequence (DNA): TGTGCCAGCAGCCCCCTAGCGGGGGGCTACAATGAGCAGTTCTTC. The genes are TRBV7-2 and TRBJ2-1; 11 nucleotides match TRBD2. Germline V gene lookup returns CDR1 SGHTA and CDR2 FQGNSA. The V segment lost 5 bases and the J segment 3 bases; nucleotides outside the gene matches: 3. The CDR3 has 15 amino acids.

This clone has only one observation. The chain couples TRBV15 to TRBJ2-1; D is uncertain. The CDR3 runs 16 residues. V was clipped by 3 bases and J by 0 bases, with 12 bases between them. Germline V CDR1 and CDR2: LNHNV, YYDKDF (reference sequence). The CDR3 loop reads CATSSQDGSSYNEQFF. The CDR3 region has the DNA TGTGCCACCAGCAGCCAAGACGGTAGCTCCTACAATGAGCAGTTCTTC.

The chain carries TRBV19 and TRBJ1-3; D gene uncertain. CDR1 LNHDA and CDR2 SQIVND come from the germline V gene (reference sequence). This CDR3 contains 14 residues. V was clipped by 8 bases and J by 0 bases, with 11 bases between them. The CDR3 sequence is CASRGRYSGNTIYF. The CDR3 coding sequence is TGTGCCAGTCGCGGCAGATACTCTGGAAACACCATATATTTT.

The chain recombines TRBV3-1 (or the pseudogene TRBV3-2) with TRBJ1-6, with 10 bases matching TRBD1. Germline V gene data show CDR1 as LGHDT and CDR2 as YNNKEL (reference sequence). The CDR3 has 16 residues. The V segment lost 4 bases and the J segment 5 bases; nucleotides outside the gene matches: 5. CDR3 loop: CASSRTGTGDNSPLHF. In DNA form, the CDR3 reads TGTGCCAGCAGCCGAACCGGGACAGGGGATAATTCACCCCTCCACTTT.

This chain uses TRBV4-3 with TRBJ2-7; possibly TRBD1 for D (5 bases). Trimming left V 2 bases short and J 1 base short, with 12 bases between. Germline assignment: CDR1 LGHNA and CDR2 YSLEER. The CDR3 extends over 15 amino acids. DNA for the CDR3: TGCGCCAGCAGCCAATCCTTACAGGCATCCTACGAGCAGTACTTC. Amino acid sequence: CASSQSLQASYEQYF.

This chain joins TRBV18 and TRBJ2-1; 9 bases line up with TRBD1. Trimming took 5 bases from V and 9 from J; bases not matched to a gene: 5. This CDR3 has 13 residues. The germline V gene encodes CDR1 KGHSH and CDR2 LQKENI. This chain's CDR3 is CASSTGGGTEQFF. Written as DNA, the CDR3 is TGTGCCAGCTCAACAGGGGGCGGCACTGAGCAGTTCTTC.

The chain joins TRBV6-2 or TRBV6-3 to TRBJ2-7, with 7 nucleotides matching TRBD1. Trimming took 2 bases from V and 4 from J; bases not matched to a gene: 5. The V gene's germline CDR1 is MNHEY and CDR2 SVGEGT. This CDR3 is built from 14 residues. The CDR3 DNA is TGTGCCAGCAGTTACGTGTCGGGACAGTACGAGCAGTACTTC. Its protein product is CASSYVSGQYEQYF.

The chain is built from TRBV19 and TRBJ1-6; possible D gene TRBD1, 5 bases. Trimming took off 6 bases at V and 3 bases at J, with 12 bases between the two ends. The CDR3 is 15 residues long. The germline CDR1 and CDR2 sequences are LNHDA and SQIVND (reference sequence). In DNA form, the CDR3 reads TGTGCCAGTAGGCTGAGGGACGTCTATAATTCACCCCTCCACTTT. Protein: CASRLRDVYNSPLHF.

This clone came up once. The chain uses TRBV5-1 and TRBJ2-7; 7 bases map to TRBD1. The CDR3 has 15 amino acids. Germline assignment: CDR1 SGHRS and CDR2 YFSETQ. Losses at the gene ends were 4 bases for V and 5 bases for J; bases not matched to a gene: 12. The DNA of the CDR3 is TGCGCCAGCAGCCCCGACGAGGGGGCGACACACGAGCAGTACTTC. It is translated as CASSPDEGATHEQYF. Full variable domain (missing parts from reference TRBV5-1 and TRBJ2-7): KAGVTQTPRYLIKTRGQQVTLSCSPISGHRSVSWYQQTPGQGLQFLFEYFSETQRNKGNFPGRFSGRQFSNSRSEMNVSTLELGDSALYLCASSPDEGATHEQYFGPGTRLTVT.

The chain joins TRBV11-1 to TRBJ1-3; D gene unclear. CDR1 is SGHAT and CDR2 is FQDESV in the germline V gene (reference sequence). The CDR3 extends over 15 amino acids. The germline V and J ends were trimmed by 4 bases and 0 bases, with 10 bases remaining between them. The CDR3 region has the DNA TGTGCCAGCAGCTGGACGGACCCCTCTGGAAACACCATATATTTT. Amino acid sequence: CASSWTDPSGNTIYF. The variable domain in full, completed from reference TRBV11-1 and TRBJ1-3, reads EAEVAQSPRYKITEKSQAVAFWCDPISGHATLYWYRQILGQGPELLVQFQDESVVDDSQLPKDRFSAERLKGVDSTLKIQPAELGDSAMYLCASSWTDPSGNTIYFGEGSWLTVV.

J is TRBJ2-3 and V is TRBV19; TRBD1 aligns across 7 bases. The ends lost 5 bases at V and 2 bases at J; junction bases unmatched: 7. The germline V gene has CDR1 LNHDA and CDR2 SQIVND (reference sequence). The CDR3 runs to 15 residues. Written as DNA, the CDR3 is TGTGCCAGTAGTCCAAGACAGGGCTTCACAGATACGCAGTATTTT. It specifies CASSPRQGFTDTQYF.